The TCR beta chain described here comes from a study of CD8 T cells in ankylosing spondylitis. Libraries for TCR beta were made by quantitative 5'-RACE with molecular barcodes. TCRdb re-called the 5' RACE reads with MiXCR, one entry per CDR3 protein. The sample has fewer than 500,000 distinct CDR3 sequences, 20% to 30% seen once; the top ten hold about 0.92%. This CDR3 comprises 15 residues. The germline V gene has CDR1 WSHSY and CDR2 SAAADI. Trimming pared 7 bases from V and 5 bases from J, leaving 19 bases between. Study-wide results and limits: What appeared characteristic of ankylosing spondylitis blood was a TCR beta motif of fewer than ten highly homologous variants. Reportedly, disease-linked clones are significantly enriched in ankylosing spondylitis patients' matched synovial fluid.

A note on this clonotype: Antigen: not known.

The sequence was collected from a male donor with ankylosing spondylitis. The gene calls are TRBV10-2 and TRBJ2-3; D tentatively reads TRBD1 or TRBD2 (5 bases each). The sample was blood, either unsorted or a sorted T cell fraction (not recorded which). The CDR3: CASTDGTRIGDTQYF. The CDR3 nucleotides read TGCGCCAGCACTGACGGGACCCGCATAGGAGATACGCAGTATTTT.